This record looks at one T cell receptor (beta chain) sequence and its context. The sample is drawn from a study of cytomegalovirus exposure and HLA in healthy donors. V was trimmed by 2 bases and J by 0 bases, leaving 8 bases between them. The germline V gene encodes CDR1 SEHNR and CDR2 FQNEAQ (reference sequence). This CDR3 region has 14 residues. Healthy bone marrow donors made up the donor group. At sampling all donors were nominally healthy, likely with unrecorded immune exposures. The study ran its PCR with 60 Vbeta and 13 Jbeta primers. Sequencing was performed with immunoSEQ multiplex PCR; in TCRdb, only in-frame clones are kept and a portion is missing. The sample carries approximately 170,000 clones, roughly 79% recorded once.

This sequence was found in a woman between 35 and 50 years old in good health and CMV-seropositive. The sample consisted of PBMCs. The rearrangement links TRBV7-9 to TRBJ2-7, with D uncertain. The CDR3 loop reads CASSLLASSYEQYF. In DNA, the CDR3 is TGTGCCAGCAGCTTACTCGCCAGCTCCTACGAGCAGTACTTC. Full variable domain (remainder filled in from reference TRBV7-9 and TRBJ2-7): DTGVSQNPRHKITKRGQNVTFRCDPISEHNRLYWYRQTLGQGPEFLTYFQNEAQLEKSRLLSDRFSAERPKGSFSTLEIQRTEQGDSAMYLCASSLLASSYEQYFGPGTRLTVT.